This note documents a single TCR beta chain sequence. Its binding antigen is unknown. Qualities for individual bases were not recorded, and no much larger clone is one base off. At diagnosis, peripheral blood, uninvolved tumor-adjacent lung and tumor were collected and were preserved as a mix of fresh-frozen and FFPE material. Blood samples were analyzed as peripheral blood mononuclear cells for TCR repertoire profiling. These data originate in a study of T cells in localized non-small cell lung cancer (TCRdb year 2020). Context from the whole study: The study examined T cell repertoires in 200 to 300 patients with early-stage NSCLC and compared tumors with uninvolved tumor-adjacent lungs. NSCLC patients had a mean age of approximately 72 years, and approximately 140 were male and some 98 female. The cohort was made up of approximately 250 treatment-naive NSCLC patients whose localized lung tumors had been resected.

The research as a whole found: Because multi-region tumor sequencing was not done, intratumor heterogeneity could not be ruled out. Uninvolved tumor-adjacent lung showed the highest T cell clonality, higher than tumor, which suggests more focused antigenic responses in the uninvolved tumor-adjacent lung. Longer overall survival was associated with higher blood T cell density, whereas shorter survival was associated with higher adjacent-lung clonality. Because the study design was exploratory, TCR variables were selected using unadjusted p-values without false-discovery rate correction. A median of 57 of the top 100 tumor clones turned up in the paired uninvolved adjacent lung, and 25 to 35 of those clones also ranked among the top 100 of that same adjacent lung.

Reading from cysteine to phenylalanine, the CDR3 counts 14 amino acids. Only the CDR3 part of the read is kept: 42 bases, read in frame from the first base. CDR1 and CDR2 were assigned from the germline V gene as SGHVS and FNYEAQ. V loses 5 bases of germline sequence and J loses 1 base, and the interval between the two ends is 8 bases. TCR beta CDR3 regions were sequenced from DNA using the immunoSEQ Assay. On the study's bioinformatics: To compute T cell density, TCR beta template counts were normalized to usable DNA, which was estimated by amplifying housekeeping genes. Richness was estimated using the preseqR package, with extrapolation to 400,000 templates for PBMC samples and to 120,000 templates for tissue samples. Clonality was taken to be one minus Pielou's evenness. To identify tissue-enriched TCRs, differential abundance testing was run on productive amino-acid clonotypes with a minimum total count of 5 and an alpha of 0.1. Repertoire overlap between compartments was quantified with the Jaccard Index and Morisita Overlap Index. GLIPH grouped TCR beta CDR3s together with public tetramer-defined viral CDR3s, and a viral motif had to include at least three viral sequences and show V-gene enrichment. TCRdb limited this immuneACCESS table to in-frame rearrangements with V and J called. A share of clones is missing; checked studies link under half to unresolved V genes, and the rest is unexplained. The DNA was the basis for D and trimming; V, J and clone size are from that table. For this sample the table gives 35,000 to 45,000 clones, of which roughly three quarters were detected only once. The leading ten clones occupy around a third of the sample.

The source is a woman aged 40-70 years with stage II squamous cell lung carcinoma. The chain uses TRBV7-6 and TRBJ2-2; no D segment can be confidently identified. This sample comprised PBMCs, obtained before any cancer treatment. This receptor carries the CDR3 CASSPAENTGELFF. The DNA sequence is TGTGCCAGCAGCCCGGCGGAGAACACCGGGGAGCTGTTTTTT.